The 8 T cell receptor beta chains given below trace back to one sample, sequenced in a study of T cell repertoires in cytomegalovirus infection. TCRdb re-derived calls from the reads in MiXCR, one entry per CDR3 protein. The table includes around 530,000 distinct CDR3 sequences, more than 20% detected once. Sequenced input: PBMCs. These receptors were collected from a human donor in good health (CMV status not recorded). Some clones in this sample may be carry-over from other donors' samples.

This clonotype was detected ten times or more. CDR3 in amino acids: CASSPQVAGVGEQYF. The DNA of the CDR3 is TGTGCCAGCAGCCCCCAGGTAGCGGGAGTGGGGGAGCAGTACTTC. The chain recombines TRBV7-3 with TRBJ2-7; the match to TRBD2 covers 9 bases. The CDR3 has 15 residues. Germline V gene sequence: CDR1 SGHTA, CDR2 FQGTGA. The V segment lost 5 bases and the J segment 7 bases; nucleotides outside the gene matches: 12.

This clonotype has at least ten counts. The chain combines TRBV7-2 with TRBJ1-2, with D hard to call. The CDR3 has 13 amino acids. Trimming pared 5 bases from V and 4 bases from J, leaving 11 bases between. Germline loops: CDR1 SGHTA, CDR2 FQGNSA. CDR3 in DNA: TGTGCCAGCAGCCCCCCTATTGGCTATGGCTACACCTTC. The encoded protein is CASSPPIGYGYTF.

This rearrangement joins TRBV15 to TRBJ2-1; tentatively, D is TRBD2 (5 bases). Trimming removed 1 base at V and 6 bases at J, with 13 bases between. Looked up from germline, CDR1 is LNHNV and CDR2 is YYDKDF (reference sequence). The CDR3 is 15 amino acids. The CDR3 DNA is TGTGCCACCAGCAGAGCCCGGACTTTTGGCAATGAGCAGTTCTTC. This codes for CATSRARTFGNEQFF.

This chain uses TRBV15 with TRBJ1-2; D is perhaps TRBD1 (5 bases). Trimming stripped 0 bases from V and 0 bases from J, with 20 bases between. The germline V gene has CDR1 LNHNV and CDR2 YYDKDF (reference sequence). CDR3 length: 19 amino acids. The CDR3 DNA follows: TGTGCCACCAGCAGAGATCAGGGACTCCAGGGCAATTCTAACTATGGCTACACCTTC. Protein sequence: CATSRDQGLQGNSNYGYTF.

The V call is TRBV9, the J call TRBJ2-5; 8 positions match TRBD1. The CDR3 has 14 amino acids. V was clipped by 0 bases and J by 5 bases; unmatched bases: 3. Germline V gives CDR1 SGDLS, CDR2 YYNGEE. CDR3 loop: CASSVDGDRETQYF. The CDR3 DNA follows: TGTGCCAGCAGCGTAGACGGGGACAGGGAGACCCAGTACTTC. The full variable domain, its missing parts supplied by reference TRBV9 and TRBJ2-5, is DSGVTQTPKHLITATGQRVTLRCSPRSGDLSVYWYQQSLDQGLQFLIQYYNGEERAKGNILERFSAQQFPDLHSELNLSSLELGDSALYFCASSVDGDRETQYFGPGTRLLVL.

The CDR3 here is CASSKAGAVTGELFF. The DNA for the CDR3 is TGTGCCAGTAGTAAAGCGGGAGCGGTCACCGGGGAGCTGTTTTTT. This chain uses TRBV19 with TRBJ2-2; 8 bases map to TRBD2. Looked up from germline, CDR1 is LNHDA and CDR2 is SQIVND (reference sequence). The CDR3 runs to 15 residues. J lost 4 bases, V lost 4 bases, and 5 bases had no gene match.

A few counts support this clonotype. The rearrangement links TRBV15 to TRBJ1-3; no clear D gene. The V end lost 1 base, the J end lost 4 bases, and 8 bases lay between the germline ends. The CDR3 sequence is 14 residues long. CDR1 is LNHNV, CDR2 YYDKDF, per germline (reference sequence). CDR3 nucleotides: TGTGCCACCAGCAGAGTAGGTGGGGGAAACACCATATATTTT. As protein: CATSRVGGGNTIYF.

V and J are TRBV11-2 and TRBJ2-5; TRBD1 agrees at 10 bases. CDR1 and CDR2 from the germline V gene are SGHAT and FQNNGV. Losses at the gene ends were 5 bases for V and 5 bases for J; bases not matched to a gene: 14. CDR3 size: 17 residues. In nucleotides, the CDR3 is TGTGCCAGCAGCCCGACCAGGGACAGGGGAGGTCAGGAGACCCAGTACTTC. Translated: CASSPTRDRGGQETQYF.